This T cell receptor beta chain was obtained from a study of identical twins. The cDNA had a unique molecular identifier and a template-switch universal primer site. TCRdb re-derived calls from the 5' RACE reads in MiXCR, one entry per CDR3 protein. The table lists 650,000 to 800,000 distinct CDR3 sequences, over 8.5% of them singletons. With respect to this clonotype: A read error is possible here, since a much larger clone lies one base away.

Everyone who gave samples was a healthy Caucasian. The germline gives CDR1 SGHRS, CDR2 YFSETQ. The CDR3 is 15 amino acids. The V end lost 4 bases, the J end lost 1 base, and 13 bases lay between the germline ends. This sample was also put to use in a study of yellow fever vaccine responses in identical twins.

The sample comprised PBMCs. The receptor was isolated from a woman aged 18-35 years in good health. This chain uses TRBV5-1 with TRBJ2-3; maybe TRBD1 (6 bases). CDR3 loop: CASSPEQGGTDTQYF. CDR3 nucleotides: TGCGCCAGCAGCCCCGAACAGGGAGGCACAGATACGCAGTATTTT.